This TCR beta chain stems from a study of follicular helper T cells after annual influenza vaccination. Study-level points and caveats: Most later recoveries of Day 7 ICOS+CD38+ clones were ICOS-CD38- cTfh.

Only a few counts were recorded for this clone. The antigen remains undetermined. Per the germline V gene, CDR1 is LGHNT and CDR2 is FRNRAP. Between the trimmed V and J ends, which lost 6 bases and 2 bases, there was a span of 10 bases. The CDR3 is 13 residues long. Measured with immunoSEQ multiplex PCR; TCRdb has only the in-frame clones, and not every one. The sample has around 25,000 clones, roughly 80% seen once. The time point denotes: 2014-2015 season, pre-vaccination. Per time point, about 40-110 mL of blood was sampled. The sequence derives from an adult who received the influenza vaccine. The chain links TRBV12-5 to TRBJ1-2; D unresolved. Sequenced here: CXCR5+ CD38- circulating T follicular helper cells from blood, sampled on the day of influenza vaccination. Subset described: circulating Tfh, non-naive CD4+CXCR5+PD-1+ (ICOS+CD38+ or ICOS-CD38-). The CDR3 nucleotides are TGTGCTAGTGGGCCCGGGATAAACTATGGCTACACCTTC. This translates into CASGPGINYGYTF.